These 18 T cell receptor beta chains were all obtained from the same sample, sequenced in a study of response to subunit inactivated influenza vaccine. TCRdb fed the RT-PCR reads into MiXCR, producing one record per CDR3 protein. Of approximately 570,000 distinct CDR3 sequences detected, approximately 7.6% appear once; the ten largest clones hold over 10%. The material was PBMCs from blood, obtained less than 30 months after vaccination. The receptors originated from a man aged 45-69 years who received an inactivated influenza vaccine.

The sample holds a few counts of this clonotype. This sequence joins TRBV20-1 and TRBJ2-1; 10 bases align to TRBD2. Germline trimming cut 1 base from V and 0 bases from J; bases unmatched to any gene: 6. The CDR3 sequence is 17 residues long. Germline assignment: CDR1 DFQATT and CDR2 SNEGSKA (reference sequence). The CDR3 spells CSARVWASGGSYNEQFF. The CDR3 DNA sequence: TGCAGTGCTAGAGTATGGGCTAGCGGGGGCTCCTACAATGAGCAGTTCTTC.

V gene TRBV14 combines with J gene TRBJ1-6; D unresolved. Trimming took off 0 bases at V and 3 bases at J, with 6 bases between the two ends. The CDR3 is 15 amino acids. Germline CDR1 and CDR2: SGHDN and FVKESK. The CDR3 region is CASSQDRLYNSPLHF. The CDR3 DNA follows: TGTGCCAGCAGCCAAGACAGACTCTATAATTCACCCCTCCACTTT.

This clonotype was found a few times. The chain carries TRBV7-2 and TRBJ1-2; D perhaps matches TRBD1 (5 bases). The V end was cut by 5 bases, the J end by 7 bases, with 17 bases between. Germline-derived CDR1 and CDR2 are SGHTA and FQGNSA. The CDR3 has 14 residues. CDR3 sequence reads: CASSRGGGESGYTF. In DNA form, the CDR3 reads TGTGCCAGCAGCCGAGGCGGGGGAGAGTCTGGCTACACCTTC.

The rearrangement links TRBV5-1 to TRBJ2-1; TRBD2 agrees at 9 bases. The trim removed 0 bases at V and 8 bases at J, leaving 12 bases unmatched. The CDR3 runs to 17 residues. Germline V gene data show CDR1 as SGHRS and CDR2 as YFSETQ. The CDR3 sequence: CASSLGAFSGSFDEQFF. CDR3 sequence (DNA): TGCGCCAGCAGCTTGGGGGCCTTTAGCGGGAGTTTCGATGAGCAGTTCTTC.

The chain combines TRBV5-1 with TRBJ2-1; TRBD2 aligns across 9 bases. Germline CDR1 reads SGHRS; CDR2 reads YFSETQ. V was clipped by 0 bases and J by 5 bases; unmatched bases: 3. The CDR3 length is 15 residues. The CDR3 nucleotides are TGCGCCAGCAGCTTGGGACTAGCGGAGAACAATGAGCAGTTCTTC. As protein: CASSLGLAENNEQFF.

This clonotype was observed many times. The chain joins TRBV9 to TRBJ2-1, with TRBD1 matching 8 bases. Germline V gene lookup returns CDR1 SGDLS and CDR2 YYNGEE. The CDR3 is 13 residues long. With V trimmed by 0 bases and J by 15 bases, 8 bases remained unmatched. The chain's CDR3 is CASSVGSPGGLFF. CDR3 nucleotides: TGTGCCAGCAGCGTAGGGTCGCCAGGGGGCCTGTTCTTC.

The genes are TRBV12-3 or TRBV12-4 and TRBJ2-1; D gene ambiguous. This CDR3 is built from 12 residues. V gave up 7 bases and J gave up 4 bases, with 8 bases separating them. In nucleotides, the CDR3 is TGTGCCAGCAATGCAGCGTACAATGAGCAGTTCTTC. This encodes CASNAAYNEQFF.

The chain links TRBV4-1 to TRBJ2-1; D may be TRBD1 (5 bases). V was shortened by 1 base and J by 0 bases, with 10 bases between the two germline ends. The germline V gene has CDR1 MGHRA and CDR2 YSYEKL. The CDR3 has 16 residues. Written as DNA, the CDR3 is TGCGCCAGCAGCCAAGGGGGCAGGAGCTCCTACAATGAGCAGTTCTTC. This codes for CASSQGGRSSYNEQFF.

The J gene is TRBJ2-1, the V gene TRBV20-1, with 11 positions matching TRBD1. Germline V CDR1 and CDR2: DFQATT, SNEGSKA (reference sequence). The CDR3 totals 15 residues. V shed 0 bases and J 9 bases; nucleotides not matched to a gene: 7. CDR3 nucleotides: TGCAGTGCTAGAGACTCGCGGACAGGGGGCTTTGAGCAGTTCTTC. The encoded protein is CSARDSRTGGFEQFF.

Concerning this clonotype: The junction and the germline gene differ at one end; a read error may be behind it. DNA of the CDR3: TGTGCCAGCAGCCATACTGACAGGGGGAATTCACCCCTTCACTTT. Translation: CASSHTDRGNSPLHF. This sequence joins TRBV3-1 and TRBJ1-6, with 9 positions matching TRBD1. Germline values: CDR1 LGHDT, CDR2 YNNKEL (reference sequence). CDR3 size: 15 residues.

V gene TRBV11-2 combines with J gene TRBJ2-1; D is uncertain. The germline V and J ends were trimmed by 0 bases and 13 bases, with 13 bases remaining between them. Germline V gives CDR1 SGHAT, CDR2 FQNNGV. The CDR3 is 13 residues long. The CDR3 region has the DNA TGTGCCAGCAGCTTAGATCTAATTAGGACCCAGTTCTTC. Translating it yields CASSLDLIRTQFF.

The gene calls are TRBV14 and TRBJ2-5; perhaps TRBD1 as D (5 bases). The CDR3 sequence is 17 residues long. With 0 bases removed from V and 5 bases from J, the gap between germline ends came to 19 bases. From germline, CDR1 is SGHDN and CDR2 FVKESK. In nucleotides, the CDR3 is TGTGCCAGCAGCCAAGAGTCCCAGGGTTCGGGCATGGAGACCCAGTACTTC. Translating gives CASSQESQGSGMETQYF.

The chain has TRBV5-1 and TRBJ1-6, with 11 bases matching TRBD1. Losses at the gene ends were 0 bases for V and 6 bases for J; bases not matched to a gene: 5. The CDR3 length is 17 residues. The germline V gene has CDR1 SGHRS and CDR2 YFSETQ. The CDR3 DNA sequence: TGCGCCAGCAGCTTGGTAGGACAGGGGGCCTTTAATTCACCCCTCCACTTT. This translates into CASSLVGQGAFNSPLHF.

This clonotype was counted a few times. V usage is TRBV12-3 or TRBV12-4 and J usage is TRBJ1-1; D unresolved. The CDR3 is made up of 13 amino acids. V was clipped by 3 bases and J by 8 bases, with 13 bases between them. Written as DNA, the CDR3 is TGTGCCAGCAGTTTCCGACCCGGGGTGGAAGCTTTCTTT. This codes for CASSFRPGVEAFF.

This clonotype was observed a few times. Here the CDR3 DNA reads TGTGCCAGCAAAGGGACAGGGTGGGATCAGCCCCAGCATTTT. Translating gives CASKGTGWDQPQHF. The chain has TRBV12-3 or TRBV12-4 and TRBJ1-5, with 9 positions matching TRBD1. V gave up 7 bases and J gave up 5 bases; unmatched junction bases: 6. CDR3 length equals 14 residues.

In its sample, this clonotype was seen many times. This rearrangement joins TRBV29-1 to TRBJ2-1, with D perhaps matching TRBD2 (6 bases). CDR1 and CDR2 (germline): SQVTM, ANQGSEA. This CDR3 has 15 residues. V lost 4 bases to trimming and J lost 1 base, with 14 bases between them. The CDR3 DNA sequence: TGCAGCGTTGCCACCGGGGGTTATTCCTACAATGAGCAGTTCTTC. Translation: CSVATGGYSYNEQFF.

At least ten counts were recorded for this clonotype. The CDR3 coding sequence is TGTGCCAGCAGCGGGACAGGGAACCAAGAGACCCAGTACTTC. Encoded protein: CASSGTGNQETQYF. The chain links TRBV9 to TRBJ2-5, with 8 bases identical to TRBD1. Germline values: CDR1 SGDLS, CDR2 YYNGEE. V shed 3 bases and J 0 bases; nucleotides not matched to a gene: 1. The CDR3 covers 14 residues.

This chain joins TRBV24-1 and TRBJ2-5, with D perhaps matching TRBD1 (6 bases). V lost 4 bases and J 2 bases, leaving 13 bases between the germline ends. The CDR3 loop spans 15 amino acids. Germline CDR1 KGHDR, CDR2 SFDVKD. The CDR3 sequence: CATSDTDRFQETQYF. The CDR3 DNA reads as TGTGCCACCAGTGACACCGACAGGTTTCAAGAGACCCAGTACTTC.